Detailed here is one T cell receptor (beta chain). Its antigen is as yet unknown. PCR amplification relied on 60 Vbeta primers (plus 13 Jbeta primers). Here immunoSEQ multiplex PCR was the method, and the copy in TCRdb shows in-frame clones only, minus some. The table shows some 150,000 clones, with 79% occurring only once. The data originate from a study of cytomegalovirus exposure and HLA in healthy donors. In the study overall: In a previous analysis, about 100 million unique TCR beta sequences were found from about 190 million T cells. Study results and caveats: Overall, about 160 TCR beta chains were annotated as cytomegalovirus-associated. A later analysis linked a missense DCLRE1C variant to TCR beta V- and J-gene trimming.

With V trimmed by 5 bases and J by 3 bases, 9 bases remained unmatched. The length of the CDR3 is 15 residues. The germline gives CDR1 SEHNR, CDR2 FQNEAQ (reference sequence). The sequenced sample was PBMCs. The chain links TRBV7-9 to TRBJ2-7; 8 nucleotides line up with TRBD1. The sequence was collected from a male donor in good health and CMV-seronegative. Written as DNA, the CDR3 is TGTGCCAGCAGCAGGACAGGGTCCGGCGACTACGAGCAGTACTTC. Its protein is CASSRTGSGDYEQYF.